The T cell receptor beta chain described here comes from a study of preoperative IRX-2 immunotherapy in early breast cancer. The data were produced by immunoSEQ multiplex PCR, yet TCRdb's version contains in-frame clones alone and is incomplete. This sample yields about 98,000 clones, of which 86% are seen a single time; roughly 2% belongs to the top ten. The CDR3 is 16 residues long. The germline V gene encodes CDR1 MNHGY and CDR2 SAAAGT. J lost 3 bases, V lost 10 bases, and 15 bases had no gene match. The treatment is: preoperative locoregional IRX-2 cytokine immunotherapy. Patients received preoperative, locoregional IRX-2 cytokine immunotherapy in a phase Ib study.

The chain recombines TRBV6-8 with TRBJ2-7; the match to TRBD1 covers 10 bases. This TCR came from a human donor with breast cancer. The sequencing used tumor tissue, collected after IRX-2 immunotherapy. Here the CDR3 reads CAIRGSGTGDLYEQYF. Here the CDR3 DNA reads TGTGCCATCAGGGGATCCGGGACAGGGGACCTCTACGAGCAGTACTTC.